This entry concerns a single T cell receptor beta chain. Its antigen is unidentified. This entry comes from a study of OX40 agonist ivuxolimab in advanced cancers. Clones were read by immunoSEQ multiplex PCR, and TCRdb kept only the in-frame ones, dropping some. The sample has more than 95,000 clones, around 93% seen once. The V end lost 2 bases, the J end lost 5 bases, and 10 bases lay between the germline ends. This CDR3 has 13 residues. Germline V CDR1 and CDR2: SQVTM, ANQGSEA. Study results and limitations: Still undetermined is the antigen specificity of the expanded peripheral T cells.

The chain combines TRBV29-1 with TRBJ1-5; a weak D match, TRBD1 (5 bases). The TCR comes from an adult with an advanced solid tumor such as melanoma, head and neck, liver or kidney cancer. The sample here was CD4+ or CD8+ T cells sorted from blood, taken in a trial of the OX40 agonist ivuxolimab. The chain's CDR3 is CSVEQGEDQPQHF. In DNA, the CDR3 is TGCAGCGTTGAACAGGGAGAAGATCAGCCCCAGCATTTT.